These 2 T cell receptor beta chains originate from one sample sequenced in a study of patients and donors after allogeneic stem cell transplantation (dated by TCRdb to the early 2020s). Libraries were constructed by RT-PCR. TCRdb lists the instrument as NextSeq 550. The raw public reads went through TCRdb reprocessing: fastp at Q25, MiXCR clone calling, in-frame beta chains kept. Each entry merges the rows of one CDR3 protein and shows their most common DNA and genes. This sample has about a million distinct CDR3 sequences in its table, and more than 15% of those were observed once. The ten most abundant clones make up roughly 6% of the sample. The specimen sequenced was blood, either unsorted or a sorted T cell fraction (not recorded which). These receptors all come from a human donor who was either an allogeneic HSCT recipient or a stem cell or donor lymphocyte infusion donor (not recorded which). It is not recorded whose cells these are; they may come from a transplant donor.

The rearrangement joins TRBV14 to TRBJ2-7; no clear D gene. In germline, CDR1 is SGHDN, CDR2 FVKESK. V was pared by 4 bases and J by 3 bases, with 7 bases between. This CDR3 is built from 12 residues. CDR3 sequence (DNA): TGTGCCAGCAGCCCCCACTACTACGAGCAGTACTTC. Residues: CASSPHYYEQYF. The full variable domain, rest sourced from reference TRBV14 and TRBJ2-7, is EAGVTQFPSHSVIEKGQTVTLRCDPISGHDNLYWYRRVMGKEIKFLLHFVKESKQDESGMPNNRFLAERTGGTYSTLKVQPAELEDSGVYFCASSPHYYEQYFGPGTRLTVT.

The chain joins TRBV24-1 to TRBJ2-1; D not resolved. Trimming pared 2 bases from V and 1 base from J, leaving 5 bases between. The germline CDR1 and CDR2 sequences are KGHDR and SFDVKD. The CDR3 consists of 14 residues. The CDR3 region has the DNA TGTGCCACCAGTGATTCCAGATCCTACAATGAGCAGTTCTTC. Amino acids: CATSDSRSYNEQFF.